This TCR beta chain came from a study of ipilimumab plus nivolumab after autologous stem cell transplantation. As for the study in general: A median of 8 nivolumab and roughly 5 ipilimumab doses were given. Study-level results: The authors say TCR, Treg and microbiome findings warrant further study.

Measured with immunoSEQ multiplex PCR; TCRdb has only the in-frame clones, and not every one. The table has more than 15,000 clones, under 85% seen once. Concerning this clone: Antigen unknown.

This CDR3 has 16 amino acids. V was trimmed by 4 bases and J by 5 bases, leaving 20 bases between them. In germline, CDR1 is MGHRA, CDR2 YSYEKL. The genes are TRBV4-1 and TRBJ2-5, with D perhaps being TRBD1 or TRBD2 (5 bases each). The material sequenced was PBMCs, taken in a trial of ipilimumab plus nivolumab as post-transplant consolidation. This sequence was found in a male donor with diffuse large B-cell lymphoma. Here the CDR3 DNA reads TGCGCCAGCAGCCTGCTGAAGCCGGGACCGGGGGAGACCCAGTACTTC. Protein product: CASSLLKPGPGETQYF.